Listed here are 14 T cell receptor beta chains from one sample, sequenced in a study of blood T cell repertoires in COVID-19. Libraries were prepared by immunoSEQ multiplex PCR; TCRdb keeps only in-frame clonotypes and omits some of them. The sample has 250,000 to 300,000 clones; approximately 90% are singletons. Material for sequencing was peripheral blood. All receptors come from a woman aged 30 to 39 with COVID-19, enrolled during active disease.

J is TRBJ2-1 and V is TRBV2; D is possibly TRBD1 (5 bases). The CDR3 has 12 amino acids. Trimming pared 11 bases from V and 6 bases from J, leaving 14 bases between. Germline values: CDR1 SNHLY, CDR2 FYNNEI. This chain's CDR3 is CAGRQSPNEQFF. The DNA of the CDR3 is TGTGCCGGTAGACAGTCCCCCAATGAGCAGTTCTTC.

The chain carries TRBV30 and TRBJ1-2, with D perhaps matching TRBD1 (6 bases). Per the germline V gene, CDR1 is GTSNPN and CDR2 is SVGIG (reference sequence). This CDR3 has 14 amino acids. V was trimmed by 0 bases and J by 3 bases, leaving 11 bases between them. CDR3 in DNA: TGTGCCTGGAGTGTTGGACAGAGAGACTATGGCTACACCTTC. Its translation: CAWSVGQRDYGYTF.

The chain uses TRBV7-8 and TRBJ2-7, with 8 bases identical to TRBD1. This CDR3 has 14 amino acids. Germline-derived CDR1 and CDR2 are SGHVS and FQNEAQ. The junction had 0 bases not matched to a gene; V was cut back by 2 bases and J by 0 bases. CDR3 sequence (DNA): TGTGCCAGCAGCTTAACAGGGGGCTCCTACGAGCAGTACTTC. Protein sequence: CASSLTGGSYEQYF.

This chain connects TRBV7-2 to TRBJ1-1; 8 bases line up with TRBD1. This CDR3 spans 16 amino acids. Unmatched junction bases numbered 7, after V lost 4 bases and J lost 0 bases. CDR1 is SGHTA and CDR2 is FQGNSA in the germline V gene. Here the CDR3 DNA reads TGTGCCAGCAGCTCCCGGACAGGGCGATTGAACACTGAAGCTTTCTTT. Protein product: CASSSRTGRLNTEAFF.

DNA of the CDR3: TGTGCCAGCAGCTCACACAGGGAGACCAAAAACATTCAGTACTTC. It encodes CASSSHRETKNIQYF. The chain employs TRBV7-9 and TRBJ2-4, with D possibly being TRBD1 (6 bases). V lost 4 bases, J lost 2 bases, and 12 bases lay in between. The germline CDR1 and CDR2 sequences are SEHNR and FQNEAQ (reference sequence). The CDR3 spans 15 residues.

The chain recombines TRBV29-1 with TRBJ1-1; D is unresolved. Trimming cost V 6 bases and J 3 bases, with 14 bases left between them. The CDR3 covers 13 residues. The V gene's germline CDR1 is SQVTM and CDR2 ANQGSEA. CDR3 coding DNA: TGCAGCGTCCCCCAGGCCGTCTACACTGAAGCTTTCTTT. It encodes CSVPQAVYTEAFF.

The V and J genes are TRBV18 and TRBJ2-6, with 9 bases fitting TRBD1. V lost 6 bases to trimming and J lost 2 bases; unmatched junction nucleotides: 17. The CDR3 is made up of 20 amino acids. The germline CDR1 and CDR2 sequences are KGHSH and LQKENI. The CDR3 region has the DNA TGTGCCAGCTCCCACTTACCCCGGGACAGGGATTCCCCTGGGGCCAACGTCCTGACTTTC. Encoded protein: CASSHLPRDRDSPGANVLTF.

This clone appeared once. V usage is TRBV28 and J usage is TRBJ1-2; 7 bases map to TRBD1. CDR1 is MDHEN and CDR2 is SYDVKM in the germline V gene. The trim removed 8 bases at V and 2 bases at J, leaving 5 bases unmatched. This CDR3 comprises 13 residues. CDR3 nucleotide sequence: TGTGCCAGCTCGGGGGACAGAAACTATGGCTACACCTTC. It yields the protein CASSGDRNYGYTF.

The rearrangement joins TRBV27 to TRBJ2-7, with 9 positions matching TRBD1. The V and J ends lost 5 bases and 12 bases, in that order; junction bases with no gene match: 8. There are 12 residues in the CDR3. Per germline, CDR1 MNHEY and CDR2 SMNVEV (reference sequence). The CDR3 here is CASSRGQGIWYF. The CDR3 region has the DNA TGTGCCAGCAGTCGAGGACAGGGGATTTGGTACTTC.

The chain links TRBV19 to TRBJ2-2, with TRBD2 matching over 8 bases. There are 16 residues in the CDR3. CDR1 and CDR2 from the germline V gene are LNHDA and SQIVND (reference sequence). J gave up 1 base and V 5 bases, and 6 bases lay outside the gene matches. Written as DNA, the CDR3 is TGTGCCAGTAGTCCCTTGAGCGGGGGGAACACCGGGGAGCTGTTTTTT. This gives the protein CASSPLSGGNTGELFF.

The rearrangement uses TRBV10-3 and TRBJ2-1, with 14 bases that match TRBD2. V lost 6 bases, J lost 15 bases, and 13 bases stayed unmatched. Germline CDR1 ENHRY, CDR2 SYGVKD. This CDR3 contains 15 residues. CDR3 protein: CAISNPAGTSGSTFF. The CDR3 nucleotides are TGTGCCATCAGCAACCCCGCCGGGACTAGCGGGAGTACGTTCTTC.

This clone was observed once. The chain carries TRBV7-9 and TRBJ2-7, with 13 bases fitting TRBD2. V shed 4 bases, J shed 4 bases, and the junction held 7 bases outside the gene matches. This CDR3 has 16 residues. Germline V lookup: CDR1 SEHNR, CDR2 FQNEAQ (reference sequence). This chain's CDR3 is CASSSSTSGRFYEQYF. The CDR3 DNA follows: TGTGCCAGCAGCTCTTCGACTAGCGGGAGGTTTTACGAGCAGTACTTC.

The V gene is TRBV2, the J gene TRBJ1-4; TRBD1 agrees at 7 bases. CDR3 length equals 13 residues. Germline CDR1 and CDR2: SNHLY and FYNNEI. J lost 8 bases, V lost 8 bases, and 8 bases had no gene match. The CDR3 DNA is TGTGCCAGCCGGACAGGCCCTGAGGAAAAACTGTTTTTT. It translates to CASRTGPEEKLFF.

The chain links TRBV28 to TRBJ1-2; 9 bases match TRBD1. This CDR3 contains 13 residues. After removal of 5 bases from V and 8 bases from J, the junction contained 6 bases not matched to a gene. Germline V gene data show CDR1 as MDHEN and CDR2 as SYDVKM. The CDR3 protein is CASSRRDRDGYTF. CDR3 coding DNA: TGTGCCAGCAGTCGCCGGGACAGGGACGGCTACACCTTC.